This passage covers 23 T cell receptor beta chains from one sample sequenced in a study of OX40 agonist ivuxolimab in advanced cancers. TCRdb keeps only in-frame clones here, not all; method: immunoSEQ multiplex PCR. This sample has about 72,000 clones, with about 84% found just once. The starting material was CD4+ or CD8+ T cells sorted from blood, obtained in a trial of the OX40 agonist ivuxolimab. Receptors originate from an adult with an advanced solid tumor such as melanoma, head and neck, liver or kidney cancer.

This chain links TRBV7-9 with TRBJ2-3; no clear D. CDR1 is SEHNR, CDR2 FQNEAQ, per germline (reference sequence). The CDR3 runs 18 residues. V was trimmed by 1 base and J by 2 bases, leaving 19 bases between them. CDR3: CASSLVDRLVALTDTQYF. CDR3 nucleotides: TGTGCCAGCAGCTTAGTGGATCGTTTAGTCGCCCTCACAGATACGCAGTATTTT.

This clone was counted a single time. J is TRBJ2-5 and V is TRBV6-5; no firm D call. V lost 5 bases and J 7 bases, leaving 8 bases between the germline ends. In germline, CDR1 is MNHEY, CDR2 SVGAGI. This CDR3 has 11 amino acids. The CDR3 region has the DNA TGTGCCAGCAGTGGACCGGGGACCCAGTACTTC. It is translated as CASSGPGTQYF.

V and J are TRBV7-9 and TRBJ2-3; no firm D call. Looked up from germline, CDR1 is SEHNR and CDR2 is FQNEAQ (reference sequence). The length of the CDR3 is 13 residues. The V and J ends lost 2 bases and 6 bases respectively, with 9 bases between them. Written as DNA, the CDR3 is TGTGCCAGCAGCTTAAGTGTCCCCGATACGCAGTATTTT. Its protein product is CASSLSVPDTQYF.

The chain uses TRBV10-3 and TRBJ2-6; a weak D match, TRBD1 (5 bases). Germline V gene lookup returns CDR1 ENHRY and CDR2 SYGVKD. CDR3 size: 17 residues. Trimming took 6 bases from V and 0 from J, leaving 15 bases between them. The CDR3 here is CAIRSGRQSSGANVLTF. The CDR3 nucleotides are TGTGCCATCAGGTCCGGGCGACAGAGCTCTGGGGCCAACGTCCTGACTTTC.

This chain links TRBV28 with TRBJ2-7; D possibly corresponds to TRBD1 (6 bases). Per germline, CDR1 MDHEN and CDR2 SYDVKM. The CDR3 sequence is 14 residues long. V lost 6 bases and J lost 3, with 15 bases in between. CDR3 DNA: TGTGCCAGCAGCCACAGGGAACACCGCTACGAGCAGTACTTC. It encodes CASSHREHRYEQYF. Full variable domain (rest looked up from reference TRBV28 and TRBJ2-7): DVKVTQSSRYLVKRTGEKVFLECVQDMDHENMFWYRQDPGLGLRLIYFSYDVKMKEKGDIPEGYSVSREKKERFSLILESASTNQTSMYLCASSHREHRYEQYFGPGTRLTVT.

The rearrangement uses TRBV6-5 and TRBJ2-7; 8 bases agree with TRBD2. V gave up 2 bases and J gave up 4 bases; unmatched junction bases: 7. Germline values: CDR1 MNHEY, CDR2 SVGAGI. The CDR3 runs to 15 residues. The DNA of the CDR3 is TGTGCCAGCAGTTACGGGCCGCGGGGGGCGTACGAGCAGTACTTC. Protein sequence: CASSYGPRGAYEQYF.

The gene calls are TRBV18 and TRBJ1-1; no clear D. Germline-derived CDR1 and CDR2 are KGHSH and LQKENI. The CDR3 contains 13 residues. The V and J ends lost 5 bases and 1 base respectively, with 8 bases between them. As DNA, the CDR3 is TGTGCCAGCTCATCCGGGGAGAACACTGAAGCTTTCTTT. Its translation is CASSSGENTEAFF.

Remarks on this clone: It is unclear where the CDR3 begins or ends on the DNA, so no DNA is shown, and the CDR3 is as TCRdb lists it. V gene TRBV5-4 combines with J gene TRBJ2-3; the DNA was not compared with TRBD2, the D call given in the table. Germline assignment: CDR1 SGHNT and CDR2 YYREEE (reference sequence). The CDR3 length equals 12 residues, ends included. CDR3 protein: CARYYCTDTQYF.

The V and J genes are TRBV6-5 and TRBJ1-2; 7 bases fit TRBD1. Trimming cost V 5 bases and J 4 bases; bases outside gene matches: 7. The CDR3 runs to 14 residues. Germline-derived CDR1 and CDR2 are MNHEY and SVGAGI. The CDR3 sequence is CASSRTGQIYGYTF. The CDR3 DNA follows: TGTGCCAGCAGTCGCACGGGACAGATCTATGGCTACACCTTC.

The CDR3 loop reads CASSSGLAGGRGEQYF. In DNA, the CDR3 is TGTGCCAGCAGCTCTGGACTAGCGGGGGGCCGGGGGGAGCAGTACTTC. The V and J genes are TRBV5-4 and TRBJ2-7, with 14 bases aligning to TRBD2. The CDR3 totals 16 residues. The germline CDR1 and CDR2 sequences are SGHNT and YYREEE (reference sequence). V shed 3 bases and J 7 bases; nucleotides not matched to a gene: 9.

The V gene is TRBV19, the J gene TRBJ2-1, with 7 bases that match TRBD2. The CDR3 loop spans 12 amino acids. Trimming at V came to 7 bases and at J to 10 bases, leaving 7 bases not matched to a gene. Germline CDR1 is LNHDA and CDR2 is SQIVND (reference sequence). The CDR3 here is CASISPGREQFF. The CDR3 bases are TGTGCCAGTATTTCACCCGGGAGGGAGCAGTTCTTC.

CDR3 region: CASSLGAFGSREQFF. CDR3 DNA: TGTGCCAGCAGCTTAGGGGCGTTCGGGTCGCGTGAGCAGTTCTTC. The chain is built from TRBV11-2 and TRBJ2-1; no firm D call. Trimming removed 1 base from V and 9 bases from J, with 16 bases in between. The CDR3 is 15 amino acids. Germline CDR1 and CDR2: SGHAT and FQNNGV. The whole variable domain, remainder taken from reference TRBV11-2 and TRBJ2-1, is EAGVAQSPRYKIIEKRQSVAFWCNPISGHATLYWYQQILGQGPKLLIQFQNNGVVDDSQLPKDRFSAERLKGVDSTLKIQPAKLEDSAVYLCASSLGAFGSREQFFGPGTRLTVL.

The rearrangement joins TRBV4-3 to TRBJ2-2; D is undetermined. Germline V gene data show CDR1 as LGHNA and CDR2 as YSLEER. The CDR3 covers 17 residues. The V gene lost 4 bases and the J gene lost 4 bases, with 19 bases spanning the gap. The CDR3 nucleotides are TGCGCCAGCAGCCCCGGCTTGGACCCCCCGGCCACCGGGGAGCTGTTTTTT. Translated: CASSPGLDPPATGELFF.

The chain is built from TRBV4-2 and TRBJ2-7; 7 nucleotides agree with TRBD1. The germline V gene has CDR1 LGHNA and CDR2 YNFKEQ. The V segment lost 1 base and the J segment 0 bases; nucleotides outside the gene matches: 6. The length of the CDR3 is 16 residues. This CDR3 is CASSQGVGDSSYEQYF. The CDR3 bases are TGTGCCAGCAGCCAAGGGGTGGGGGACAGCTCCTACGAGCAGTACTTC.

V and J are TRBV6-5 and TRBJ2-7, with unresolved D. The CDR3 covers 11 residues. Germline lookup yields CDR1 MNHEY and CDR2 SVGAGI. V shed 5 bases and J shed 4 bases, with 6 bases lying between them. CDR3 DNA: TGTGCCAGCAGTGAAGGGTACGAGCAGTACTTC. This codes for CASSEGYEQYF.

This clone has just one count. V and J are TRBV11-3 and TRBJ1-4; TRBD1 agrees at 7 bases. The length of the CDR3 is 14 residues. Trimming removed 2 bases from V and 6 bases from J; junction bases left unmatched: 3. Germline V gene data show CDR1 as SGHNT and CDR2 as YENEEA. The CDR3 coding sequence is TGTGCCAGCAGCTTATGGACAGGCGATGAAAAACTGTTTTTT. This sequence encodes CASSLWTGDEKLFF. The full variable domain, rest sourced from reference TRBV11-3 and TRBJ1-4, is EAGVVQSPRYKIIEKKQPVAFWCNPISGHNTLYWYLQNLGQGPELLIRYENEEAVDDSQLPKDRFSAERLKGVDSTLKIQPAELGDSAVYLCASSLWTGDEKLFFGSGTQLSVL.

CDR3 sequence reads: CSVAQGADTEAFF. DNA of the CDR3: TGCAGCGTTGCTCAGGGGGCGGATACTGAAGCTTTCTTT. The rearrangement links TRBV29-1 to TRBJ1-1; TRBD1 agrees at 8 bases. CDR3 length equals 13 residues. Germline-derived CDR1 and CDR2 are SQVTM and ANQGSEA. The V segment lost 4 bases and the J segment 5 bases; nucleotides outside the gene matches: 6.

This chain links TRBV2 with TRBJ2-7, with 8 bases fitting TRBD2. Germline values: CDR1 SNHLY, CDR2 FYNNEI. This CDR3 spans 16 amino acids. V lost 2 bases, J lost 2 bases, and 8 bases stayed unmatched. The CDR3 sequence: CASSESQGLGAYEQYF. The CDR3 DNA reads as TGTGCCAGCAGTGAAAGCCAGGGACTAGGGGCCTACGAGCAGTACTTC.

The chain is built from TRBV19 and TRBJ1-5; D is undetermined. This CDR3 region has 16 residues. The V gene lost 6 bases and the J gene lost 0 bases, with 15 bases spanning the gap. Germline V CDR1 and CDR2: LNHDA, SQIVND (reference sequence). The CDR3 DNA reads TGTGCCAGTAGCCCCCTCCCCGGCTCTAGCAATCAGCCCCAGCATTTT. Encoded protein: CASSPLPGSSNQPQHF.

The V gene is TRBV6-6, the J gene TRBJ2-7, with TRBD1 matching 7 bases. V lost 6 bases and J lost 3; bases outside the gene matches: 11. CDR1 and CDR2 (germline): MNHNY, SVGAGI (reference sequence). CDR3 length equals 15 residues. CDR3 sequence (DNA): TGTGCCAGCAGAACATTCCGGGACAGTGGCTACGAGCAGTACTTC. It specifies CASRTFRDSGYEQYF.

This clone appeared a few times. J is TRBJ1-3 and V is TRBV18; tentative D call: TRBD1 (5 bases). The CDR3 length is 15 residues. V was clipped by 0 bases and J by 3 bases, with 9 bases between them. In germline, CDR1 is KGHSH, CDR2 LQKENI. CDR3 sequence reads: CASSPPEGLGNTIYF. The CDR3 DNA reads TGTGCCAGCTCACCACCCGAGGGACTTGGAAACACCATATATTTT.

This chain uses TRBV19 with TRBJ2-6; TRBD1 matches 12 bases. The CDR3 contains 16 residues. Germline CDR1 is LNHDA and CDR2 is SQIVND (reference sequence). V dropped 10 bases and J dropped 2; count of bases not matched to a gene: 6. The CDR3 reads CATRDRGLAGANVLTF. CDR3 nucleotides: TGTGCCACCCGGGACAGGGGGCTCGCTGGGGCCAACGTCCTGACTTTC.

Here the CDR3 reads CASSLVGGFDEQYF. CDR3 nucleotide sequence: TGTGCCAGCAGCTTAGTTGGGGGTTTCGACGAGCAGTACTTC. The chain links TRBV7-2 to TRBJ2-7; D could derive from TRBD1 or TRBD2 (5 bases each). Trimming removed 1 base at V and 5 bases at J, with 12 bases between. Germline V CDR1 and CDR2: SGHTA, FQGNSA. The CDR3 is 14 residues long.